Included here is one T cell receptor (beta chain) sequence, with context. The sample belongs to a study of OX40 agonist ivuxolimab in advanced cancers. As for the study in general: Patients took ivuxolimab, an agonistic anti-OX40 (CD134) antibody. With a range of roughly 20 to 80, age averaged approximately 64 years, and 75% to 90% were male. The study gave patients intravenous ivuxolimab at 0.01 to 10 mg/kg every 2 weeks. Patients assigned to dose escalation were diagnosed with hepatocellular carcinoma, melanoma, renal cell or head and neck cancer.

CDR1 and CDR2 (germline): MDHEN, SYDVKM. The CDR3 is 14 amino acids. The ends were cut back, 3 bases at V and 9 bases at J, with 16 bases in the middle. Method: immunoSEQ multiplex PCR; TCRdb's copy keeps in-frame clones and lacks some. The sample contains over 30,000 clones, around 90% of which appear only once. V is TRBV28 and J is TRBJ2-3; either TRBD1 or TRBD2 may fit D (6 bases each). This receptor was identified in an adult with an advanced solid tumor such as melanoma, head and neck, liver or kidney cancer. The specimen comprised CD4+ or CD8+ T cells sorted from blood, sampled in a trial of the OX40 agonist ivuxolimab. CDR3 residues: CASSFPGGTRTQYF. In DNA, the CDR3 is TGTGCCAGCAGTTTTCCTGGAGGGACACGGACGCAGTATTTT.